These 4 T cell receptor beta chains were sequenced from one sample in a study of T-cell memory formation after mild COVID-19. TCRdb analysed the 5' RACE reads with MiXCR anew, one entry per CDR3 protein. The sample contains fewer than 650,000 distinct CDR3 sequences, roughly 17% of which appear only once. Sequenced sample: PBMCs or a T cell subset sorted from them (not recorded which). These receptors were collected from an adult woman who had mild COVID-19 (a few samples of this study predate the infection). Cell type and time point are not known.

V gene TRBV7-6 combines with J gene TRBJ2-7; D is undetermined. This CDR3 has 15 residues. The V and J ends lost 5 bases and 3 bases respectively, with 17 bases between them. From germline, CDR1 is SGHVS and CDR2 FNYEAQ. The CDR3 DNA reads as TGTGCCAGCAGCCAGGTGGAGCGCTACGTCTACGAGCAGTACTTC. Translating it yields CASSQVERYVYEQYF.

The V and J genes are TRBV20-1 and TRBJ2-3; perhaps TRBD1 as D (6 bases). Germline values: CDR1 DFQATT, CDR2 SNEGSKA (reference sequence). With 0 bases removed from V and 1 base from J, the gap between germline ends came to 8 bases. CDR3 size: 14 residues. The CDR3 is CSARDHRGTDTQYF. CDR3 in DNA: TGCAGTGCTAGAGATCACAGGGGCACAGATACGCAGTATTTT.

This clonotype was recorded a few times. The chain has TRBV9 and TRBJ2-5; D could derive from TRBD1 or TRBD2 (5 bases each). CDR1 and CDR2 from the germline V gene are SGDLS and YYNGEE. Trimming shortened V by 0 bases and J by 5 bases, and 20 bases separated the two germline ends. The CDR3 is 17 residues long. The CDR3 sequence is CASSVDPRDPNPETQYF. In nucleotides, the CDR3 is TGTGCCAGCAGCGTAGACCCCAGGGACCCCAACCCGGAGACCCAGTACTTC. The full variable domain, with the rest looked up from reference TRBV9 and TRBJ2-5, is DSGVTQTPKHLITATGQRVTLRCSPRSGDLSVYWYQQSLDQGLQFLIQYYNGEERAKGNILERFSAQQFPDLHSELNLSSLELGDSALYFCASSVDPRDPNPETQYFGPGTRLLVL.

This clonotype was detected only a few times. This chain joins TRBV7-2 and TRBJ2-5, with D unresolved. Germline values: CDR1 SGHTA, CDR2 FQGNSA. V was trimmed by 0 bases and J by 1 base, leaving 9 bases between them. The CDR3 totals 15 residues. In DNA form, the CDR3 reads TGTGCCAGCAGCTTAGCCCTTGGCGTCCAAGAGACCCAGTACTTC. This gives the protein CASSLALGVQETQYF. Together with reference TRBV7-2 and TRBJ2-5, the CDR3 gives the full variable domain: GAGVSQSPSNKVTEKGKDVELRCDPISGHTALYWYRQSLGQGLEFLIYFQGNSAPDKSGLPSDRFSAERTGGSVSTLTIQRTQQEDSAVYLCASSLALGVQETQYFGPGTRLLVL.